The TCR beta chain described here comes from a study of cytomegalovirus exposure and HLA in healthy donors. Study summary: One earlier analysis, a look at 200 million or so T cells, found roughly 120 million unique TCR beta sequences. Across some 400 genotyped donors, approximately 81% landed in the Caucasian-associated ancestry cluster. Broader study findings: In a later analysis, donors in an Asian-associated ancestry cluster reportedly had fewer N-insertions in productive TCRs than the cohort mean.

In the PCR, 60 Vbeta and 13 Jbeta primers were used. TCRdb's table, derived via immunoSEQ multiplex PCR, lists solely in-frame clones and lacks some. The sample gives some 150,000 clones, 60% to 80% of which show up once; more than 10% is in the top ten. Germline V gives CDR1 PRHDT, CDR2 FYEKMQ (reference sequence). CDR3 size: 13 residues. The ends were cut back, 6 bases at V and 6 bases at J, with 15 bases in the middle. This clone was found once. No antigen is known for it. V and J are TRBV13 and TRBJ2-7; the D gene is possibly TRBD1 (6 bases). The specimen was PBMCs. The sequence was collected from a man under 40 in good health and CMV-seropositive. CDR3 bases: TGTGCCAGCAGTACAGGGCCCTCCGGCGAGCAGTACTTC. Its translation is CASSTGPSGEQYF.